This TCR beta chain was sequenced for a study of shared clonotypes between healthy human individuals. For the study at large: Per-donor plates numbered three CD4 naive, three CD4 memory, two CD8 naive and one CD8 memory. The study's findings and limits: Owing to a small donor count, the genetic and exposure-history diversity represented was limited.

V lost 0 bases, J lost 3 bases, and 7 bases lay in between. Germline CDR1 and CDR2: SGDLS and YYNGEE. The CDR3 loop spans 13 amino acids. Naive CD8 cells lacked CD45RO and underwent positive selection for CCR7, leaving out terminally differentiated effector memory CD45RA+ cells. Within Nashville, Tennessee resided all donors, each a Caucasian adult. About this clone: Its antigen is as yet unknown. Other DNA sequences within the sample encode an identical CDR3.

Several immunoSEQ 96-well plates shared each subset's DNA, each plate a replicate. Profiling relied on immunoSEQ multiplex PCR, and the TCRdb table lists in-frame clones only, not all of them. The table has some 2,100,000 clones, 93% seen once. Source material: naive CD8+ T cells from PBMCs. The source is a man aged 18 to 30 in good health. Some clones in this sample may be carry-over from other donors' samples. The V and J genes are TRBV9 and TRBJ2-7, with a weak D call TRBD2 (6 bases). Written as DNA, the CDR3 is TGTGCCAGCAGCGTAGATAGCGGCTACGAGCAGTACTTC. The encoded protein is CASSVDSGYEQYF. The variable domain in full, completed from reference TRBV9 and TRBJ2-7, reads DSGVTQTPKHLITATGQRVTLRCSPRSGDLSVYWYQQSLDQGLQFLIQYYNGEERAKGNILERFSAQQFPDLHSELNLSSLELGDSALYFCASSVDSGYEQYFGPGTRLTVT.